A selection of T cell receptor beta chains follows, all from one sample in a study of beta chain features in type 1 diabetes. This table comes from immunoSEQ multiplex PCR, and its TCRdb copy is limited to in-frame clones, with some not included. The sample gives about 130,000 clones, around 10% of which show up once; over 0.6% is in the top ten. What was sequenced was central memory CD4+ T cells from blood. The receptors come from a man aged 25-45 years with type 1 diabetes. Each CDR3 is given with its conserved first and last residue. Fields, in order: J gene, V gene, clone size, CDR3 protein. Rows give clone size only sometimes, using once, few, many, or a class for an expanded clone.

j_gene: TRBJ1-5
v_gene: TRBV6-1
abundance: NA
CDR3aa: CASLRQGDQPQHF

j_gene: TRBJ2-5
v_gene: TRBV11-2
abundance: NA
CDR3aa: CASSLVPFETQYF

j_gene: TRBJ2-3
v_gene: TRBV7-3
abundance: NA
CDR3aa: CASSSRQGAQQYF

j_gene: TRBJ2-7
v_gene: TRBV7-9
abundance: NA
CDR3aa: CASSPTETGKQYF

j_gene: TRBJ2-6
v_gene: TRBV28
abundance: few
CDR3aa: CATLRGSGANVLTF

j_gene: TRBJ2-5
v_gene: TRBV2
abundance: NA
CDR3aa: CASSGGGPQETQYF

j_gene: TRBJ1-1
v_gene: TRBV10-1
abundance: few
CDR3aa: CASSDSGQGNTEAFF

j_gene: TRBJ2-7
v_gene: TRBV27
abundance: few
CDR3aa: CASSSDRYTYEQYF

j_gene: TRBJ2-3
v_gene: TRBV6-6
abundance: NA
CDR3aa: CASSRVGGLTDTQYF

j_gene: TRBJ1-3
v_gene: TRBV28
abundance: NA
CDR3aa: CASSLGQGNTIYF

j_gene: TRBJ1-2
v_gene: TRBV2
abundance: few
CDR3aa: CASRRSPRGYTF

j_gene: TRBJ1-2
v_gene: TRBV5-1
abundance: few
CDR3aa: CASSTSGQGNRGYTF

j_gene: TRBJ1-1
v_gene: TRBV18
abundance: NA
CDR3aa: CASSDGMNTEAFF

j_gene: TRBJ2-3
v_gene: TRBV7-2
abundance: few
CDR3aa: CASSSSGGPLSTDTQYF

j_gene: TRBJ2-1
v_gene: TRBV18
abundance: few
CDR3aa: CASSPSDTQFF

j_gene: TRBJ2-2
v_gene: TRBV28
abundance: few
CDR3aa: CASSLADTGELFF

j_gene: TRBJ2-7
v_gene: TRBV27
abundance: few
CDR3aa: CASSLSIGTGVEQYF

j_gene: TRBJ2-5
v_gene: TRBV19
abundance: few
CDR3aa: CASSMGLGGETQYF

j_gene: TRBJ1-5
v_gene: TRBV6-6
abundance: few
CDR3aa: CASSYPQINQPQHF

j_gene: TRBJ1-2
v_gene: TRBV30
abundance: NA
CDR3aa: CAWSVLGWEPIGYTF

j_gene: TRBJ2-7
v_gene: TRBV29-1
abundance: many
CDR3aa: CSVVGGQGADEQYF

j_gene: TRBJ1-2
v_gene: TRBV7-2
abundance: few
CDR3aa: CASSPGGGNGYTF

j_gene: TRBJ2-5
v_gene: TRBV5-4
abundance: few
CDR3aa: CASSLQGSMETQYF

j_gene: TRBJ1-5
v_gene: TRBV5-6
abundance: NA
CDR3aa: CASSRSGVGQPQHF

j_gene: TRBJ2-5
v_gene: TRBV14
abundance: few
CDR3aa: CASSQGGSGGETQYF

j_gene: TRBJ2-3
v_gene: TRBV5-4
abundance: NA
CDR3aa: CASSEGLAGDTQYF

j_gene: TRBJ1-1
v_gene: TRBV6-5
abundance: few
CDR3aa: CASSYTRGGTEAFF

j_gene: TRBJ2-7
v_gene: TRBV21-1
abundance: NA
CDR3aa: CASSLPGTSSF

j_gene: TRBJ1-1
v_gene: TRBV6-5
abundance: few
CDR3aa: CASSNQAYTEAFF

j_gene: TRBJ1-2
v_gene: TRBV7-2
abundance: few
CDR3aa: CASSLALRGNNYGYTF

j_gene: TRBJ1-6
v_gene: TRBV9
abundance: few
CDR3aa: CASSALGGQGSPLHF

j_gene: TRBJ2-7
v_gene: TRBV9
abundance: NA
CDR3aa: CASSPRQGMGEQYF

j_gene: TRBJ1-2
v_gene: TRBV6-1
abundance: NA
CDR3aa: CASSEAQSPGFGYTF

j_gene: TRBJ2-7
v_gene: TRBV6-5
abundance: NA
CDR3aa: CASRPRPRYEQYF

j_gene: TRBJ1-1
v_gene: TRBV27
abundance: few
CDR3aa: CASSALPQGRTEAFF

j_gene: TRBJ2-5
v_gene: TRBV5-4
abundance: NA
CDR3aa: CASSKQYGGMAETQYF

j_gene: TRBJ2-7
v_gene: TRBV28
abundance: few
CDR3aa: CASRDSYEQYF

j_gene: TRBJ1-4
v_gene: TRBV5-4
abundance: NA
CDR3aa: CASSSGQVNEKLFF

j_gene: TRBJ1-6
v_gene: TRBV4-3
abundance: NA
CDR3aa: CASTLSGTGDSPLHF

j_gene: TRBJ1-6
v_gene: TRBV18
abundance: NA
CDR3aa: CASSPRQDDSPLHF

j_gene: TRBJ2-7
v_gene: TRBV7-2
abundance: NA
CDR3aa: CASSFSGTGDYEQYF

j_gene: TRBJ2-1
v_gene: TRBV7-9
abundance: NA
CDR3aa: CASRTPSEYNEQFF

j_gene: TRBJ1-1
v_gene: TRBV6-5
abundance: few
CDR3aa: CASSYSRVGDTEAFF

j_gene: TRBJ2-2
v_gene: TRBV7-8
abundance: many
CDR3aa: CASSSVNTGELFF

j_gene: TRBJ2-1
v_gene: TRBV12-5
abundance: NA
CDR3aa: CASGDGQGDNEQFF

j_gene: TRBJ2-5
v_gene: TRBV11-2
abundance: NA
CDR3aa: CASSLRVAQETQYF

j_gene: TRBJ2-1
v_gene: TRBV6-5
abundance: NA
CDR3aa: CASSYSPSGHNEQFF

j_gene: TRBJ2-2
v_gene: TRBV2
abundance: NA
CDR3aa: CASRRDSGELFF

j_gene: TRBJ1-1
v_gene: TRBV14
abundance: few
CDR3aa: CASSLQGNTEAFF

j_gene: TRBJ2-2
v_gene: TRBV28
abundance: few
CDR3aa: CASSSLTGELFF

j_gene: TRBJ2-1
v_gene: TRBV18
abundance: few
CDR3aa: CASSPSSYNEQFF

j_gene: TRBJ2-1
v_gene: TRBV5-1
abundance: NA
CDR3aa: CASSGPGNEQFF

j_gene: TRBJ2-1
v_gene: TRBV7-9
abundance: few
CDR3aa: CASSSSGLANNEQFF

j_gene: TRBJ2-1
v_gene: TRBV10-3
abundance: few
CDR3aa: CAISEIRTSGSLGNEQFF